This is a list of T cell receptor beta chains from one sample in a study of blood T cell repertoires in COVID-19. Only in-frame clones appear in the TCRdb table, and some are missing; sequencing was by immunoSEQ multiplex PCR. In the table there are 200,000 to 250,000 clones, nearly 95% of which are singletons. Sequenced sample: peripheral blood. The source of these receptors is a man aged 25-45 years with COVID-19, enrolled during active disease. CDR3s include the opening cysteine and the closing phenylalanine or tryptophan. A D gene is named only where the DNA matches it firmly. The size of a clone is reported for some rows only, either as once, few or many, or as a class for expanded clones.

TRBV6-1	TRBJ2-5	TRBD2	-	CASSEQSGGAYETQYF	TGTGCCAGCAGTGAACAAAGCGGGGGGGCTTACGAGACCCAGTACTTC
TRBV18	TRBJ2-7	TRBD1	-	CASSPAGGSEQYF	TGTGCCAGCTCACCAGCAGGGGGCAGCGAGCAGTACTTC
TRBV4-1	TRBJ1-6	-	-	CASSQSSPWAGMNSPLHF	TGCGCCAGCAGCCAATCGAGCCCCTGGGCAGGAATGAATTCACCCCTCCACTTT
TRBV5-1	TRBJ2-7	TRBD1	few	CASSWGQGAYEQYF	TGCGCCAGCAGCTGGGGACAGGGGGCCTACGAGCAGTACTTC
TRBV14	TRBJ2-3	TRBD1	-	CASSQLDRGDEEDTQYF	TGTGCCAGCAGCCAATTAGACAGGGGGGATGAAGAAGATACGCAGTATTTT
TRBV12-3/TRBV12-4	TRBJ1-6	-	-	CASSRNRDSPLHF	TGTGCCAGCAGTCGAAACAGGGATTCACCCCTCCACTTT
TRBV10-2	TRBJ2-1	TRBD1	-	CASSESWTGIGEQFF	TGCGCCAGCAGTGAGTCGTGGACAGGGATTGGTGAGCAGTTCTTC
TRBV6-1	TRBJ1-2	TRBD1	-	CASSEAGQVYGYTF	TGTGCCAGCAGTGAAGCCGGACAGGTCTATGGCTACACCTTC
TRBV7-9	TRBJ2-7	-	-	CASSRVPRDGGREQYF	TGTGCCAGCAGTCGCGTCCCCCGGGACGGGGGGCGCGAGCAGTACTTC
TRBV5-4	TRBJ2-5	TRBD1	-	CASSAQGARETQYF	TGTGCCAGCAGCGCCCAGGGGGCGCGGGAGACCCAGTACTTC
TRBV7-2	TRBJ2-5	TRBD1	-	CASSARDRETQYF	TGTGCCAGCAGCGCCCGGGACAGAGAGACCCAGTACTTC
TRBV5-4	TRBJ2-2	TRBD1	-	CASSPTGGTGYTGELFF	TGTGCCAGCAGCCCAACTGGGGGGACAGGGTACACCGGGGAGCTGTTTTTT
TRBV15	TRBJ1-3	-	-	CATSRDSTGLSGNTIYF	TGTGCCACCAGCAGAGATTCTACAGGGCTGAGCGGAAACACCATATATTTT
TRBV2	TRBJ1-1	TRBD1	-	CASSRTGTGTEAFF	TGTGCCAGCAGCCGGACAGGGACGGGCACTGAAGCTTTCTTT
TRBV7-2	TRBJ2-7	-	few	CASSLFSHYEQYF	TGTGCCAGCAGCTTATTTTCCCACTACGAGCAGTACTTC
TRBV7-9	TRBJ1-1	-	-	CASSLGWALLNTEAFF	TGTGCCAGCAGCTTAGGCTGGGCCCTCCTGAACACTGAAGCTTTCTTT
TRBV9	TRBJ1-1	-	-	CASSVERNTEAFF	TGTGCCAGCAGCGTGGAGAGGAACACTGAAGCTTTCTTT
TRBV6-2/TRBV6-3	TRBJ1-2	-	-	CASSPLTGYTF	TGTGCCAGCAGCCCCCTAACGGGCTACACCTTC
TRBV5-6	TRBJ1-2	TRBD1	-	CASSSVDRGKGYTF	TGTGCCAGCAGCTCCGTAGACAGGGGGAAAGGCTACACCTTC
TRBV6-5	TRBJ1-1	TRBD1	-	CASSSISQGVRAFF	TGTGCCAGCAGTTCCATTTCGCAGGGGGTAAGAGCTTTCTTT
TRBV1	TRBJ1-3	-	-	CTSSQDGGYSGNTIYF	TGCACCAGCAGCCAAGATGGGGGCTACTCTGGAAACACCATATATTTT
TRBV18	TRBJ2-7	TRBD1	-	CASSPRTGTGGSYEQYF	TGTGCCAGCTCACCCAGAACCGGGACAGGGGGCTCCTACGAGCAGTACTTC
TRBV19	TRBJ1-1	TRBD1	-	CASSTQGAYTEAFF	TGTGCCAGTAGTACACAGGGGGCTTACACTGAAGCTTTCTTT
TRBV6-4	TRBJ2-1	TRBD2	-	CASSEGAGSSYNEQFF	TGTGCCAGCAGTGAAGGAGCGGGGAGCTCCTACAATGAGCAGTTCTTC
TRBV6-5	TRBJ1-1	-	-	CASRFPQGNTEAFF	TGTGCCAGCAGGTTCCCACAGGGGAACACTGAAGCTTTCTTT
TRBV30	TRBJ1-2	-	-	CAWNGGTSGYTF	TGTGCCTGGAACGGAGGGACGAGCGGCTACACCTTC
TRBV6-5	TRBJ1-1	TRBD1	-	CASSPDRTGAFF	TGTGCCAGCAGTCCCGACAGGACAGGAGCTTTCTTT
TRBV4-1	TRBJ2-1	-	-	CASSQDRGGDYNEQFF	TGCGCCAGCAGCCAAGATCGGGGCGGGGACTACAATGAGCAGTTCTTC
TRBV19	TRBJ1-1	-	-	CASSIGFGNTEAFF	TGTGCCAGTAGTATAGGATTCGGGAACACTGAAGCTTTCTTT
TRBV13	TRBJ1-3	-	-	CASSPIGGGNTIYF	TGTGCCAGCAGCCCTATAGGGGGTGGAAACACCATATATTTT
TRBV19	TRBJ1-3	TRBD1	-	CASSPTGKDSGNTIYF	TGTGCCAGTAGTCCGACAGGGAAGGACTCTGGAAACACCATATATTTT
TRBV11-2	TRBJ2-1	TRBD2	-	CASSLGGSGASYNEQFF	TGTGCCAGCAGCTTAGGGGGTAGCGGGGCATCCTACAATGAGCAGTTCTTC
TRBV7-2	TRBJ2-1	-	-	CASGRQVDYNEQFF	TGTGCCAGCGGACGACAGGTGGATTACAATGAGCAGTTCTTC
TRBV9	TRBJ2-7	-	-	CASSRSDDSYEQYF	TGTGCCAGCAGCCGGAGTGACGACTCCTACGAGCAGTACTTC
TRBV3-1/TRBV3-2	TRBJ2-6	TRBD1	-	CASSAEWDRAYSGANVLTF	TGTGCCAGCAGCGCAGAATGGGACAGGGCGTACTCTGGGGCCAACGTCCTGACTTTC
TRBV6-6	TRBJ2-2	-	-	CASGAHRAGELFF	TGTGCCAGCGGAGCCCACAGGGCCGGGGAGCTGTTTTTT
TRBV5-1	TRBJ1-6	-	once	CASSLIPGVDNSPLHF	TGCGCCAGCAGCTTGATTCCCGGGGTAGATAATTCACCCCTCCACTTT
TRBV5-5	TRBJ1-6	TRBD1	-	CASSSRDRGIDSPLHF	TGTGCCAGCAGCAGCCGGGACAGGGGTATTGATTCACCCCTCCACTTT
TRBV6-5	TRBJ1-1	-	-	CASSYRGVTEAFF	TGTGCCAGCAGTTACAGGGGTGTAACTGAAGCTTTCTTT
TRBV5-4	TRBJ2-5	-	-	CASSLTSQETQYF	TGTGCCAGCAGCTTGACCAGTCAAGAGACCCAGTACTTC
TRBV6-2/TRBV6-3	TRBJ1-2	TRBD1	once	CASSQDRDYGYTF	TGTGCCAGCAGCCAAGACAGGGACTATGGCTACACCTTC
TRBV12-5	TRBJ2-1	-	-	CASSPDICEQFF	TGTGCTAGCTCACCGGACATCTGTGAGCAGTTCTTC
TRBV18	TRBJ1-4	TRBD1	-	CASSLRDRDEKLFF	TGTGCCAGCTCACTCCGGGACAGGGATGAAAAACTGTTTTTT
TRBV5-1	TRBJ1-2	TRBD1	-	CASGDRGHGYTF	TGCGCCAGCGGGGACAGGGGGCACGGCTACACCTTC
TRBV6-5	TRBJ2-1	TRBD1	-	CASSSHGTENNEQFF	TGTGCCAGCAGTTCCCACGGGACAGAGAACAATGAGCAGTTCTTC
TRBV30	TRBJ1-5	TRBD1	-	CAWSHGQGANQPQHF	TGTGCCTGGAGCCATGGACAGGGCGCAAATCAGCCCCAGCATTTT
TRBV6-8	TRBJ2-1	TRBD2	-	CASSYTGGGGDEQFF	TGTGCCAGCAGTTACACGGGCGGGGGGGGTGATGAGCAGTTCTTC